The present TCR beta chain was sequenced within a study of OX40 agonist ivuxolimab in advanced cancers. Study summary: Partial responses were observed in three patients, of whom one had hepatocellular carcinoma and two had cutaneous melanoma. Study-level findings and limits: It was also the case that some nonresponders had low normalized T-cell clonal expansion.

As regards this clone: Its antigen is not known.

Germline V gene lookup returns CDR1 SGHKS and CDR2 YYEKEE (reference sequence). V was pared by 4 bases and J by 5 bases, with 17 bases between. The CDR3 extends over 15 amino acids. Profiled with immunoSEQ multiplex PCR; TCRdb holds only in-frame clones, not every one. The sample comprises 60,000 to 65,000 clones, under 95% of which are singletons, and around 0.63% rests with the top ten. Sequences were derived from CD4+ or CD8+ T cells sorted from blood, sampled in a trial of the OX40 agonist ivuxolimab. The J gene is TRBJ2-3, the V gene TRBV5-5; tentatively, D is TRBD1 (7 bases). The receptor was isolated from an adult with an advanced solid tumor such as melanoma, head and neck, liver or kidney cancer. CDR3 bases: TGTGCCAGCAGCCCTATCGGAGGGGACAGAGATACGCAGTATTTT. Its protein product is CASSPIGGDRDTQYF. The complete variable domain, with remaining parts taken from reference TRBV5-5 and TRBJ2-3, reads DAGVTQSPTHLIKTRGQQVTLRCSPISGHKSVSWYQQVLGQGPQFIFQYYEKEERGRGNFPDRFSARQFPNYSSELNVNALLLGDSALYLCASSPIGGDRDTQYFGPGTRLTVL.